This T cell receptor beta chain was found in a study of T cells expressing NK-cell markers. In the study overall: Just one sequenced donor of eight was HCMV-seronegative, while seven were seropositive.

Germline CDR1 reads DFQATT; CDR2 reads SNEGSKA (reference sequence). The CDR3 sequence is 12 residues long. Worth noting for this clonotype: Its antigen is undetermined.

The study, taken as a whole, reports: More than five donors showed dominant NKG2C+ clonotypes comprising about 1.0-7.0% of their CD8+ T cells. Several donors showed these clonotypes also leading the CD3+CD56-NKG2C+ fraction.

One entry per CDR3 protein, without DNA, is what TCRdb gives after re-calling the 5' RACE reads. This sample contains about 460,000 distinct CDR3 sequences. The sequence derives from a woman aged 45 to 65 in good health. V and J are TRBV20-1 and TRBJ1-5; TCRdb reports TRBD1, a call that lacks DNA to check it against. The sample comprised blood T cells: a sorted CD56 or NKG2C T cell subset, CD4+ or CD8+ T cells, or bulk PBMC T cells (not recorded which). This chain's CDR3 is CSAGDRGQPQHF.